The 20 T cell receptor beta chains below were found in one sample sequenced in a study of cytomegalovirus exposure and HLA in healthy donors. Use of 60 Vbeta and 13 Jbeta primers characterized the PCR. Repertoires were generated with immunoSEQ multiplex PCR, while TCRdb's copy carries only in-frame clones and drops some. The sample contains approximately 140,000 clones, approximately 80% of which appear only once. The sample comprised PBMCs. These receptors were collected from a male donor in good health and CMV-seronegative.

The chain carries TRBV7-3 and TRBJ2-1; D is possibly TRBD2 (6 bases). Trimming removed 5 bases from V and 7 bases from J, with 15 bases in between. The germline V gene has CDR1 SGHTA and CDR2 FQGTGA. The CDR3 contains 14 residues. The CDR3 protein is CASSPPGVANEQFF. CDR3 nucleotide sequence: TGTGCCAGCAGCCCCCCGGGAGTAGCAAATGAGCAGTTCTTC.

The chain carries TRBV27 and TRBJ1-2; D remains ambiguous. Germline V gene data show CDR1 as MNHEY and CDR2 as SMNVEV (reference sequence). Trimming pared 6 bases from V and 7 bases from J, leaving 12 bases between. CDR3 length: 12 residues. The chain's CDR3 is CASRSKGVGYTF. The CDR3 DNA follows: TGTGCCAGCAGGAGTAAGGGAGTTGGCTACACCTTC.

This clone was recorded only once. This chain uses TRBV19 with TRBJ1-4; a weak D match, TRBD1 (5 bases). Germline CDR1 LNHDA, CDR2 SQIVND (reference sequence). V was trimmed by 5 bases and J by 6 bases, leaving 16 bases between them. This CDR3 contains 15 residues. The CDR3 DNA is TGTGCCAGTAGTTCCCAGGGCGCTCGTTATGAAAAACTGTTTTTT. Amino acids: CASSSQGARYEKLFF.

The J gene is TRBJ1-3, the V gene TRBV4-2; 10 bases line up with TRBD1. This CDR3 has 16 amino acids. Germline V gene sequence: CDR1 LGHNA, CDR2 YNFKEQ. Trimming took 4 bases from V and 1 from J; bases not matched to a gene: 4. This CDR3 reads CASSPRQGASGNTIYF. The CDR3 DNA reads TGTGCCAGCAGCCCTAGACAGGGGGCATCTGGAAACACCATATATTTT.

The chain links TRBV4-2 to TRBJ2-5, with 9 bases fitting TRBD1. CDR1 and CDR2 from the germline V gene are LGHNA and YNFKEQ. J lost 5 bases, V lost 0 bases, and 7 bases had no gene match. The CDR3 extends over 16 amino acids. The CDR3 here is CASSQDTGGRRETQYF. DNA for the CDR3: TGTGCCAGCAGCCAAGATACAGGGGGCAGGCGGGAGACCCAGTACTTC.

This clone has more than one count but fewer than ten. This chain connects TRBV5-5 to TRBJ2-7; 9 bases are a match to TRBD1. Germline CDR1 reads SGHKS; CDR2 reads YYEKEE (reference sequence). This CDR3 has 15 amino acids. The junction had 3 bases not matched to a gene; V was cut back by 0 bases and J by 2 bases. CDR3 in DNA: TGTGCCAGCAGCTTGGAGGGACAGGGACCCTACGAGCAGTACTTC. It codes for CASSLEGQGPYEQYF.

V gene TRBV7-2 combines with J gene TRBJ2-2; no clear D gene. The germline V and J ends were trimmed by 5 bases and 6 bases, with 13 bases remaining between them. The CDR3 has 14 residues. Germline V gene lookup returns CDR1 SGHTA and CDR2 FQGNSA. CDR3 sequence (DNA): TGTGCCAGCAGCCCCTCTCAACTTTCCGGGGAGCTGTTTTTT. Its translation: CASSPSQLSGELFF.

This chain joins TRBV11-2 and TRBJ1-4; maybe TRBD1 (5 bases). V was clipped by 2 bases and J by 4 bases, with 11 bases between them. The CDR3 covers 15 residues. The V gene's germline CDR1 is SGHAT and CDR2 FQNNGV. In DNA, the CDR3 is TGTGCCAGCAGCTTACGGGCCGGGGGTAATGAAAAACTGTTTTTT. It is translated as CASSLRAGGNEKLFF.

This sequence joins TRBV4-3 and TRBJ1-3; 11 nucleotides agree with TRBD1. Germline V CDR1 and CDR2: LGHNA, YSLEER. The CDR3 runs to 16 residues. V lost 1 base and J lost 5; bases outside the gene matches: 4. For the CDR3, the DNA is TGCGCCAGCAGCCAAGGGGGGACAGGGGGTAGAAACACCATATATTTT. It is translated as CASSQGGTGGRNTIYF.

The J gene is TRBJ1-6, the V gene TRBV7-2, with D maybe TRBD1 (5 bases). Germline CDR1 reads SGHTA; CDR2 reads FQGNSA. Trimming stripped 5 bases from V and 11 bases from J, with 19 bases between. The CDR3 has 15 residues. For the CDR3, the DNA is TGTGCCAGCAGCCCAACGTCTGGAGGGGCGACACCCCTCCACTTT. Its protein product is CASSPTSGGATPLHF.

The chain joins TRBV5-4 to TRBJ1-4, with 7 nucleotides matching TRBD1. After removal of 1 base from V and 8 bases from J, the junction contained 8 bases not matched to a gene. CDR3 length: 15 amino acids. Germline CDR1 is SGHNT and CDR2 is YYREEE (reference sequence). The CDR3 loop reads CASSLSQGTGEKLFF. The CDR3 nucleotides read TGTGCCAGCAGCTTGTCACAGGGGACGGGCGAAAAACTGTTTTTT.

The chain combines TRBV4-1 with TRBJ2-2; the D gene is possibly TRBD1 (5 bases). V shed 4 bases and J shed 5 bases, with 14 bases lying between them. Germline values: CDR1 MGHRA, CDR2 YSYEKL. There are 15 residues in the CDR3. CDR3 in DNA: TGCGCCAGCAGCCGGGGCTTAAAGAGAACCGGGGAGCTGTTTTTT. Its translation is CASSRGLKRTGELFF.

The chain has TRBV2 and TRBJ2-7; 7 nucleotides match TRBD2. The CDR3 totals 14 residues. The trim removed 8 bases at V and 2 bases at J, leaving 9 bases unmatched. Germline CDR1 is SNHLY and CDR2 is FYNNEI. CDR3 in amino acids: CASGTGGLTYEQYF. The CDR3 DNA reads TGTGCCAGCGGGACGGGGGGACTAACCTACGAGCAGTACTTC.

This clone appeared a single time. J is TRBJ1-1 and V is TRBV10-2; the D gene is possibly TRBD1 (6 bases). Germline CDR1 WSHSY, CDR2 SAAADI. Between the trimmed V and J ends, which lost 5 bases and 1 base, there was a span of 8 bases. This CDR3 spans 13 amino acids. CDR3 amino acids: CASSSQGNTEAFF. CDR3 DNA: TGCGCCAGCAGTTCACAGGGGAACACTGAAGCTTTCTTT.

Details on this clone: At one end the junction does not follow the germline gene, possibly because of a read error. J is TRBJ2-1 and V is TRBV30; no definite D call. CDR1 GTSNPN and CDR2 SVGIG come from the germline V gene (reference sequence). The CDR3 consists of 13 residues. The CDR3 loop reads CAWSESVYSEQFF. CDR3 nucleotide sequence: TGTGCCTGGAGTGAATCAGTTTACAGTGAGCAGTTCTTC.

The chain joins TRBV9 to TRBJ2-2; a weak D match, TRBD1 (5 bases). Germline V gene data show CDR1 as SGDLS and CDR2 as YYNGEE. This CDR3 is built from 15 residues. Trimming pared 0 bases from V and 2 bases from J, leaving 8 bases between. The CDR3 bases are TGTGCCAGCAGCGTAGATCAGGGAAACACCGGGGAGCTGTTTTTT. It encodes CASSVDQGNTGELFF.

The gene calls are TRBV9 and TRBJ2-1; D unclear. The germline V gene encodes CDR1 SGDLS and CDR2 YYNGEE. The CDR3 extends over 15 amino acids. The ends were cut back, 0 bases at V and 3 bases at J, with 10 bases in the middle. The CDR3 spells CASSVVPLGYNEQFF. CDR3 sequence (DNA): TGTGCCAGCAGCGTAGTCCCTCTAGGCTACAATGAGCAGTTCTTC.

The chain couples TRBV4-2 to TRBJ2-2; D might be TRBD1 (5 bases). Per germline, CDR1 LGHNA and CDR2 YNFKEQ. V was cut by 0 bases and J by 7 bases, with 15 bases left in between. This CDR3 has 16 amino acids. The CDR3 nucleotides read TGTGCCAGCAGCCAAGAGGTCCAGGGTAGGGGCGGGGAGCTGTTTTTT. As protein: CASSQEVQGRGGELFF.

The chain couples TRBV28 to TRBJ1-2; 7 nucleotides line up with TRBD1. V shed 8 bases, J shed 2 bases, and the junction held 5 bases outside the gene matches. CDR1 and CDR2 from the germline V gene are MDHEN and SYDVKM. CDR3 length equals 13 residues. In DNA, the CDR3 is TGTGCCAGCGGACTACAGGGGAACTATGGCTACACCTTC. Its protein product is CASGLQGNYGYTF.

This clone showed up just once. The J gene is TRBJ1-2, the V gene TRBV4-2; D is unclear. The germline V and J ends were trimmed by 0 bases and 8 bases, with 7 bases remaining between them. Germline V gene data show CDR1 as LGHNA and CDR2 as YNFKEQ. The CDR3 is 12 residues long. The DNA of the CDR3 is TGTGCCAGCAGCCAAGATCGGGAGGGCTACACCTTC. Translated, it gives CASSQDREGYTF.